A single sample gave rise to the 27 T cell receptor beta chains below, sequenced in a study of ipilimumab plus nivolumab after autologous stem cell transplantation. Some clones are missing from TCRdb's copy, which holds only in-frame ones; the method was immunoSEQ multiplex PCR. This sample has 15,000 to 20,000 clones, with 81% found just once. Sequences were derived from PBMCs, sampled in a trial of ipilimumab plus nivolumab as post-transplant consolidation. The receptors were sampled from a male donor with diffuse large B-cell lymphoma.

V usage is TRBV14 and J usage is TRBJ2-7; 8 nucleotides align to TRBD1. Germline CDR1 and CDR2: SGHDN and FVKESK. V dropped 4 bases and J dropped 6; count of bases not matched to a gene: 5. The CDR3 is made up of 13 amino acids. This chain's CDR3 is CASSRQGAGEQYF. In DNA, the CDR3 is TGTGCCAGCAGCCGGCAGGGGGCGGGCGAGCAGTACTTC.

The V gene is TRBV19, the J gene TRBJ2-2, with 11 bases identical to TRBD2. Losses at the gene ends were 11 bases for V and 7 bases for J; bases not matched to a gene: 18. This CDR3 spans 17 amino acids. Germline values: CDR1 LNHDA, CDR2 SQIVND (reference sequence). CDR3 protein: CACQIYSGRASGGELFF. The CDR3 bases are TGTGCCTGCCAGATCTATAGCGGGAGGGCCTCGGGCGGGGAGCTGTTTTTT. The complete variable domain, with remaining parts taken from reference TRBV19 and TRBJ2-2, reads DGGITQSPKYLFRKEGQNVTLSCEQNLNHDAMYWYRQDPGQGLRLIYYSQIVNDFQKGDIAEGYSVSREKKESFPLTVTSAQKNPTAFYLCACQIYSGRASGGELFFGEGSRLTVL.

V usage is TRBV7-2 and J usage is TRBJ2-2, with 7 nucleotides matching TRBD2. The CDR3 sequence is 16 residues long. V lost 1 base, J lost 1 base, and 3 bases stayed unmatched. Per germline, CDR1 SGHTA and CDR2 FQGNSA. This chain's CDR3 is CASSLGPSGNTGELFF. The CDR3 DNA reads TGTGCCAGCAGCTTAGGACCTAGCGGGAACACCGGGGAGCTGTTTTTT.

The table lists this clone with a count of one. The chain joins TRBV19 to TRBJ1-1, with TRBD1 as a possible D gene (6 bases). The CDR3 sequence is 17 residues long. With 6 bases removed from V and 0 bases from J, the gap between germline ends came to 20 bases. CDR1 and CDR2 from the germline V gene are LNHDA and SQIVND (reference sequence). The CDR3 reads CASSTDLRGAMNTEAFF. In DNA, the CDR3 is TGTGCCAGTAGCACCGACCTCAGGGGCGCCATGAACACTGAAGCTTTCTTT.

This chain joins TRBV11-3 and TRBJ2-5, with TRBD1 matching 11 bases. In germline, CDR1 is SGHNT, CDR2 YENEEA. The trim removed 5 bases at V and 4 bases at J, leaving 15 bases unmatched. The CDR3 sequence is 18 residues long. This CDR3 reads CASSPLTGTGGGRETQYF. CDR3 sequence (DNA): TGTGCCAGCAGCCCGCTCACCGGGACAGGGGGGGGTCGAGAGACCCAGTACTTC.

A single count supports this clone. The V and J genes are TRBV18 and TRBJ1-4, with D hard to call. This CDR3 is 12 amino acids long. CDR1 is KGHSH and CDR2 is LQKENI in the germline V gene. The V end lost 3 bases, the J end lost 8 bases, and 7 bases lay between the germline ends. CDR3 in amino acids: CASSPSGEKLFF. The CDR3 DNA is TGTGCCAGCTCACCTTCGGGAGAAAAACTGTTTTTT.

This clone showed up just once. The CDR3 reads CASSQERGAYGYTF. The CDR3 DNA reads TGCGCCAGCAGCCAAGAAAGGGGGGCCTATGGCTACACCTTC. V and J are TRBV4-3 and TRBJ1-2, with D possibly TRBD1 on 6 matching bases. The CDR3 runs 14 residues. Germline V lookup: CDR1 LGHNA, CDR2 YSLEER. Deletions cut 0 bases from V and 4 bases from J, with 9 bases between.

V usage is TRBV29-1 and J usage is TRBJ1-4; D unclear. This CDR3 spans 10 amino acids. CDR1 and CDR2 (germline): SQVTM, ANQGSEA. Deletions cut 6 bases from V and 5 bases from J, with 4 bases between. The CDR3 bases are TGCAGCGTCCTAAATGAAAAACTGTTTTTT. Encoded protein: CSVLNEKLFF.

This chain links TRBV7-2 with TRBJ1-6; 7 nucleotides match TRBD1. The V segment lost 4 bases and the J segment 12 bases; nucleotides outside the gene matches: 12. The CDR3 totals 15 residues. Germline values: CDR1 SGHTA, CDR2 FQGNSA. In nucleotides, the CDR3 is TGTGCCAGCAGCTCCGAATCCAGGGGGAAGGGACCCCTCCACTTT. It codes for CASSSESRGKGPLHF.

V is TRBV25-1 and J is TRBJ1-3; D is perhaps TRBD1 (5 bases). The length of the CDR3 is 17 residues. V lost 1 base and J 4 bases, leaving 17 bases between the germline ends. CDR1 is MGHDK and CDR2 is SYGVNS in the germline V gene. The CDR3 nucleotides are TGTGCCAGCAGTGAATCGAGATCAGGGCCTAAGGGAAACACCATATATTTT. It yields the protein CASSESRSGPKGNTIYF.

The chain recombines TRBV4-3 with TRBJ1-1; 10 nucleotides match TRBD1. The CDR3 has 15 residues. V was clipped by 3 bases and J by 5 bases; unmatched bases: 6. CDR1 and CDR2 (germline): LGHNA, YSLEER. CDR3 residues: CASSQADRGPTEAFF. The DNA of the CDR3 is TGCGCCAGCAGCCAGGCAGACAGGGGGCCGACTGAAGCTTTCTTT.

The genes are TRBV6-5 and TRBJ1-1, with D hard to call. CDR3 size: 11 residues. CDR1 is MNHEY and CDR2 is SVGAGI in the germline V gene. V dropped 4 bases and J dropped 11 bases, with 11 bases sitting between them. The CDR3: CASSSNRDAFF. Written as DNA, the CDR3 is TGTGCCAGCAGTTCTAACCGGGATGCTTTCTTT.

This chain connects TRBV4-3 to TRBJ1-1, with a weak D call TRBD1 (5 bases). Trimming shortened V by 1 base and J by 5 bases, and 17 bases separated the two germline ends. This CDR3 region has 16 residues. CDR1 is LGHNA, CDR2 YSLEER, per germline. The CDR3 region has the DNA TGCGCCAGCAGCCAAGCAATTGGAGCGGGGGAAACTGAAGCTTTCTTT. This translates into CASSQAIGAGETEAFF.

The genes are TRBV19 and TRBJ1-3; D gene unclear. The CDR3 sequence is 14 residues long. With 5 bases removed from V and 4 bases from J, the gap between germline ends came to 12 bases. CDR1 and CDR2 (germline): LNHDA, SQIVND (reference sequence). The CDR3 coding sequence is TGTGCCAGTAGTCCGGCCCCGACAGGAAACACCATATATTTT. It codes for CASSPAPTGNTIYF.

The chain has TRBV27 and TRBJ1-1; the D is unclear. The V end lost 0 bases, the J end lost 5 bases, and 13 bases lay between the germline ends. Germline V gene data show CDR1 as MNHEY and CDR2 as SMNVEV (reference sequence). The CDR3 spans 15 residues. The CDR3, as DNA: TGTGCCAGCAGTTTATCGAAGGGAGGGTGGACTGAAGCTTTCTTT. The encoded protein is CASSLSKGGWTEAFF.

This clone was detected a few times. The chain recombines TRBV29-1 with TRBJ1-1; D not certain. Germline CDR1 SQVTM, CDR2 ANQGSEA. Trimming removed 4 bases from V and 0 bases from J, with 6 bases in between. The CDR3 has 12 residues. The DNA of the CDR3 is TGCAGCGTTGGGGGTCTGAACACTGAAGCTTTCTTT. Amino acid sequence: CSVGGLNTEAFF.

The gene calls are TRBV2 and TRBJ1-1; 8 bases are a match to TRBD1. The V and J ends lost 2 bases and 1 base, in that order; junction bases with no gene match: 3. Per the germline V gene, CDR1 is SNHLY and CDR2 is FYNNEI. This CDR3 comprises 15 residues. CDR3 bases: TGTGCCAGCAGTGAATATGGGACAGGGAACACTGAAGCTTTCTTT. Its protein is CASSEYGTGNTEAFF. The complete variable domain, with remaining parts taken from reference TRBV2 and TRBJ1-1, reads EPEVTQTPSHQVTQMGQEVILRCVPISNHLYFYWYRQILGQKVEFLVSFYNNEISEKSEIFDDQFSVERPDGSNFTLKIRSTKLEDSAMYFCASSEYGTGNTEAFFGQGTRLTVV.

With regard to this clone: Different DNA sequences within this sample yield the same CDR3. The chain employs TRBV19 and TRBJ2-2; D is unclear. With 2 bases removed from V and 8 bases from J, the gap between germline ends came to 6 bases. The V gene's germline CDR1 is LNHDA and CDR2 SQIVND (reference sequence). The CDR3 length is 12 residues. This CDR3 reads CASSIRSGELFF. The CDR3 DNA is TGTGCCAGTAGTATAAGAAGTGGGGAGCTGTTTTTT.

This clone was recorded a few times. The rearrangement links TRBV10-3 to TRBJ2-3; D not certain. The germline V gene has CDR1 ENHRY and CDR2 SYGVKD. Trimming shortened V by 6 bases and J by 5 bases, and 9 bases separated the two germline ends. The CDR3 consists of 12 residues. The CDR3 loop is CAISGIGDTQYF. The DNA of the CDR3 is TGTGCCATCAGCGGTATAGGAGATACGCAGTATTTT.

This clone was seen once. This sequence joins TRBV4-1 and TRBJ2-5, with D tentatively TRBD2 (5 bases). Germline-derived CDR1 and CDR2 are MGHRA and YSYEKL. The germline V and J ends were trimmed by 3 bases and 3 bases, with 14 bases remaining between them. The CDR3 contains 15 residues. Written as DNA, the CDR3 is TGCGCCAGCAGCCAGAACTTCCCGGGGAAAGAGACCCAGTACTTC. Amino acids: CASSQNFPGKETQYF.

The chain links TRBV10-3 to TRBJ2-3; TRBD2 aligns across 14 bases. V trimming: 6 bases; J trimming: 5 bases; junction bases outside the gene matches: 7. This CDR3 spans 16 amino acids. CDR1 ENHRY and CDR2 SYGVKD come from the germline V gene. This CDR3 is CAIRVTSGGAGDTQYF. The CDR3 nucleotides read TGTGCCATCAGGGTGACTAGCGGGGGGGCTGGAGATACGCAGTATTTT.

This chain connects TRBV19 to TRBJ2-1; 9 bases are shared with TRBD2. The CDR3 length is 16 residues. V lost 4 bases to trimming and J lost 2 bases; unmatched junction nucleotides: 6. Germline CDR1 is LNHDA and CDR2 is SQIVND (reference sequence). CDR3 DNA: TGTGCCAGTAGTAGATTTAGCGGGAGTACCTACAATGAGCAGTTCTTC. The encoded protein is CASSRFSGSTYNEQFF.

This chain connects TRBV2 to TRBJ1-5, with a tentative D call TRBD1 (5 bases). Germline lookup yields CDR1 SNHLY and CDR2 FYNNEI. V was pared by 2 bases and J by 3 bases, with 8 bases between. The CDR3 is made up of 14 amino acids. CDR3: CASSERRVNQPQHF. CDR3 nucleotide sequence: TGTGCCAGCAGTGAACGCAGGGTCAATCAGCCCCAGCATTTT.

In its sample, this clone was seen once. The V and J genes are TRBV30 and TRBJ2-7, with 9 bases identical to TRBD1. V was pared by 0 bases and J by 1 base, with 19 bases of the junction left unmatched. Germline V gene data show CDR1 as GTSNPN and CDR2 as SVGIG (reference sequence). This CDR3 is built from 20 residues. CDR3 loop: CAWSVLFRGQGPGRSYEQYF. CDR3 sequence (DNA): TGTGCCTGGAGTGTACTCTTTAGGGGACAGGGACCTGGTAGGTCCTACGAGCAGTACTTC.

This clone is a singleton in its sample. This chain uses TRBV7-2 with TRBJ2-3; 9 bases match TRBD2. Germline-derived CDR1 and CDR2 are SGHTA and FQGNSA. With V trimmed by 1 base and J by 2 bases, 4 bases remained unmatched. This CDR3 has 16 amino acids. As DNA, the CDR3 is TGTGCCAGCAGCTTAGGGGGGACTAGCTTCACAGATACGCAGTATTTT. Protein product: CASSLGGTSFTDTQYF.

The V gene is TRBV10-2, the J gene TRBJ1-1; D is unresolved. Trimming took 6 bases from V and 6 from J, leaving 8 bases between them. The germline V gene has CDR1 WSHSY and CDR2 SAAADI. The CDR3 loop spans 11 amino acids. In DNA form, the CDR3 reads TGCGCCAGCAGCCCCGGCTCTGAAGCTTTCTTT. This translates into CASSPGSEAFF.

The chain joins TRBV2 to TRBJ1-5; D gene uncertain. Trimming shortened V by 7 bases and J by 2 bases, and 15 bases separated the two germline ends. Germline CDR1 is SNHLY and CDR2 is FYNNEI. The CDR3 contains 15 residues. This CDR3 is CASNPALPGNQPQHF. The DNA for the CDR3 is TGTGCCAGCAACCCCGCCCTCCCGGGCAATCAGCCCCAGCATTTT.